Many counts were recorded for the clone carrying this T cell receptor beta chain. Its cognate antigen is unknown. The CDR3 runs to 14 residues. The V and J ends lost 5 bases and 7 bases respectively, with 18 bases between them. These data originate in a study of CD8 T cells in ankylosing spondylitis. Findings and limits, study-wide: Within ankylosing spondylitis blood, a TCR beta motif made up of eight or nine highly homologous variants appeared to be characteristic.

MiXCR, applied by TCRdb to the 5' RACE reads, yields one record per CDR3 protein. Of around 140,000 distinct CDR3 sequences listed, roughly a sixth are singletons. Input material: blood, either unsorted or a sorted T cell fraction (not recorded which). This TCR was sampled from a male donor with ankylosing spondylitis. The chain combines TRBV12-3 or TRBV12-4 with TRBJ2-7, with D possibly matching TRBD2 (6 bases). This CDR3 reads CASSPGGGPAEQYF. CDR3 DNA sequence: TGTGCCAGCAGTCCCGGGGGAGGACCTGCAGAGCAGTACTTC.